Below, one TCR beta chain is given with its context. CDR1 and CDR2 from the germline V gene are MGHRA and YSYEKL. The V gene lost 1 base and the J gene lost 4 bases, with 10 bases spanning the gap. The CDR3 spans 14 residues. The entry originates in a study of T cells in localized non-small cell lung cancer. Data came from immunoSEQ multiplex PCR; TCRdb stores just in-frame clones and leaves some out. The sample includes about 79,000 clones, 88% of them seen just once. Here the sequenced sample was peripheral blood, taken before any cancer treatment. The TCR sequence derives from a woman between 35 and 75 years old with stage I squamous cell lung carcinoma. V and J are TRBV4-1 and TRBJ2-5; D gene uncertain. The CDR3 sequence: CASSQGAVGETQYF. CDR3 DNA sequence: TGCGCCAGCAGCCAAGGAGCCGTCGGAGAGACCCAGTACTTC.